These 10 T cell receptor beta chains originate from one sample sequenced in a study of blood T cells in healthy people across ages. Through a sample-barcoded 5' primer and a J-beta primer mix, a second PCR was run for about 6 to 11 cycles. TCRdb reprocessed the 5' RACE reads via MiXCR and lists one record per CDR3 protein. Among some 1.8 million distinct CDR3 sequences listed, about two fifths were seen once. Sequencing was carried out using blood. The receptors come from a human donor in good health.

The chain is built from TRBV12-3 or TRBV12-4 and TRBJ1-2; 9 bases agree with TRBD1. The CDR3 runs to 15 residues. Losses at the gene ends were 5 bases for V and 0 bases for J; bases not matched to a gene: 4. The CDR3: CASSHRQGANYGYTF. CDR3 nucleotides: TGTGCCAGCAGTCATCGACAGGGGGCTAACTATGGCTACACCTTC.

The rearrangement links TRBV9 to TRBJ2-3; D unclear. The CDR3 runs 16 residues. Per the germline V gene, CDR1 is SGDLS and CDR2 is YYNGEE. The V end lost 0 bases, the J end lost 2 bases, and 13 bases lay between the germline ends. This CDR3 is CASSVDPAPDTDTQYF. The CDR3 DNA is TGTGCCAGCAGCGTAGACCCCGCACCGGACACAGATACGCAGTATTTT.

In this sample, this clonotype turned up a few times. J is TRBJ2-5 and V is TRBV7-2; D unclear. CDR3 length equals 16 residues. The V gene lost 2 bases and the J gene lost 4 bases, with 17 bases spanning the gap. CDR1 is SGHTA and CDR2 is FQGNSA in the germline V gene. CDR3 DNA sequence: TGTGCCAGCAGCTTATTGGCGCAACGCCCTGGAGAGACCCAGTACTTC. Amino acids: CASSLLAQRPGETQYF.

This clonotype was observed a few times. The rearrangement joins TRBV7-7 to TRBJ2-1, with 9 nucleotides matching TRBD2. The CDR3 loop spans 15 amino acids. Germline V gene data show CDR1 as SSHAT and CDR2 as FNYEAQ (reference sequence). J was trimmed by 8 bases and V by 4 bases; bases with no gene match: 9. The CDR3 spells CASSYGRGGEYEQFF. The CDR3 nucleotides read TGTGCCAGCAGCTATGGGCGGGGGGGCGAATATGAGCAGTTCTTC.

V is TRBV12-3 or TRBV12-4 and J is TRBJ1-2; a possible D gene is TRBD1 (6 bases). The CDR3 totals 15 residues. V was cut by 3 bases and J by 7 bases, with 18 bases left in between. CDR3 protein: CASSFPLQGRSGYTF. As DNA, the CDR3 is TGTGCCAGCAGTTTTCCGTTACAGGGACGCAGTGGCTACACCTTC.

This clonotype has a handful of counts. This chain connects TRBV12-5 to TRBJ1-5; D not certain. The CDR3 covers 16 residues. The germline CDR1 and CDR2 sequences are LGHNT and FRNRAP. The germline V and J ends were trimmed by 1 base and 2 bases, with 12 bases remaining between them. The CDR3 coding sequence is TGTGCTAGTGGTTTGGGTGTAACAACCCGCAATCAGCCCCAGCATTTT. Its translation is CASGLGVTTRNQPQHF.

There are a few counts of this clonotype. The CDR3 sequence is CASSFPTPNYGYTF. CDR3 DNA sequence: TGTGCCAGCAGCTTCCCTACCCCTAACTATGGCTACACCTTC. This sequence joins TRBV7-2 and TRBJ1-2; unclear D gene. The CDR3 runs to 14 residues. V dropped 3 bases and J dropped 0 bases, with 8 bases sitting between them. In germline, CDR1 is SGHTA, CDR2 FQGNSA.

The CDR3: CASSFGDFSYEQYF. CDR3 sequence (DNA): TGTGCCAGCAGTTTTGGGGACTTCTCCTACGAGCAGTACTTC. The chain carries TRBV12-3 or TRBV12-4 and TRBJ2-7; tentative D call: TRBD2 (6 bases). The CDR3 extends over 14 amino acids. The germline V and J ends were trimmed by 3 bases and 0 bases, with 9 bases remaining between them.

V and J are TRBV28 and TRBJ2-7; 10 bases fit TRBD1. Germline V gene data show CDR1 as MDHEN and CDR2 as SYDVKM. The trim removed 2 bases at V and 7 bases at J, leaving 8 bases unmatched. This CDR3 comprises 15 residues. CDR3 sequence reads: CASSLPGQGLGEQYF. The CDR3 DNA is TGTGCCAGCAGTTTACCGGGACAGGGGTTGGGGGAGCAGTACTTC.

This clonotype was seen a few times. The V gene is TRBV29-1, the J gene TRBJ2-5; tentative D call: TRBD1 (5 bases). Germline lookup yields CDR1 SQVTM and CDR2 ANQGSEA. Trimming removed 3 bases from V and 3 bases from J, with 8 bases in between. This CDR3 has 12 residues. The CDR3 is CSVDPTEETQYF. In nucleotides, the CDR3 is TGCAGCGTTGACCCGACAGAAGAGACCCAGTACTTC.